This note documents a single T cell receptor (beta chain) sequence. Its target is not known. Other DNA sequences from this sample encode an identical CDR3 as well. The CDR3 covers 15 residues. The V end lost 0 bases, the J end lost 3 bases, and 9 bases lay between the germline ends. Germline assignment: CDR1 LGHDT and CDR2 YNNKEL (reference sequence). Assay: immunoSEQ multiplex PCR; the TCRdb copy retains only in-frame clones and omits some. The sample has about 100,000 clones, about 86% seen once. This sample was taken from a study of T cell responses to AZD1222 COVID-19 vaccine. Study-level points and caveats: A mostly white British donor set with more females was recruited, and clonal diversity was possibly underestimated.

The source was peripheral blood, collected on day 0 of AZD1222 vaccination. The receptor's source is an adult in good health. The genes are TRBV3-1 (or the pseudogene TRBV3-2) and TRBJ1-5; D gene ambiguous. The CDR3 here is CASSQDLGSNQPQHF. The CDR3 region has the DNA TGTGCCAGCAGCCAAGATTTAGGTTCCAATCAGCCCCAGCATTTT.